This T cell receptor beta chain was recovered during a study of Tregs in tolerant kidney transplant recipients. Libraries were prepared by immunoSEQ multiplex PCR; TCRdb keeps only in-frame clonotypes and omits some of them. The sample comprises tens of thousands of clones, 93% of which are singletons, and around 1.6% rests with the top ten. Study-level points and caveats: This study did not directly address biological reproducibility. Some patients' samples used different primers over time, so nucleotide sequences weren't comparable. In tolerant patients, donor-specific Tregs outgrew total Tregs, suggesting antigen-driven expansion.

Details on this clone: The antigen is unknown.

Mixed chimerism was transient after nonmyeloablative marrow transplants from related graft donors. There are 15 residues in the CDR3. The ends lost 3 bases at V and 4 bases at J; junction bases unmatched: 7. CDR1 is SGHDT and CDR2 is YYEEEE in the germline V gene. The receptor's source is a human patient who received a combined kidney and bone marrow transplant. The graft donor may be the source of some T cells. The chain is built from TRBV5-6 and TRBJ1-1; 9 bases are shared with TRBD1. The sequencing used CD4+ T cells from blood (PBMCs), collected 12 months after the transplant. The CDR3 coding sequence is TGTGCCAGCAGCTCCACCGGGACAGGGCTCACTGAAGCTTTCTTT. Protein sequence: CASSSTGTGLTEAFF.